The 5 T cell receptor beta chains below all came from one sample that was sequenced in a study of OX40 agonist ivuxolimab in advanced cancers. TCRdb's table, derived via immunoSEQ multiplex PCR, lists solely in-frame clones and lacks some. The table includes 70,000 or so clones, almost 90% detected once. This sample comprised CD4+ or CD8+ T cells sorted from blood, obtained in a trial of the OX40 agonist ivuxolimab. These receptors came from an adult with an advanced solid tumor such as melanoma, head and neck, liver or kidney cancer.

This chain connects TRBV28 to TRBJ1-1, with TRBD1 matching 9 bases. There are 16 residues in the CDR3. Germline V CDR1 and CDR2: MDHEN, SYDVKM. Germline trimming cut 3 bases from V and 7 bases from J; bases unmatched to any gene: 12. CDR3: CASSLRPGTGSVEAFF. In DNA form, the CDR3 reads TGTGCCAGCAGTTTGCGGCCCGGGACAGGGTCGGTTGAAGCTTTCTTT. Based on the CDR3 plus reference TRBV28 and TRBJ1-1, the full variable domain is DVKVTQSSRYLVKRTGEKVFLECVQDMDHENMFWYRQDPGLGLRLIYFSYDVKMKEKGDIPEGYSVSREKKERFSLILESASTNQTSMYLCASSLRPGTGSVEAFFGQGTRLTVV.

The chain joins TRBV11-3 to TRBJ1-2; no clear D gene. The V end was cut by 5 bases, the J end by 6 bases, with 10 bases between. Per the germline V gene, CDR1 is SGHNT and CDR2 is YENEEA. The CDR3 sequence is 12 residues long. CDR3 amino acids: CASSPGRDGYTF. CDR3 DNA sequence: TGTGCCAGCAGCCCCGGACGTGATGGCTACACCTTC.

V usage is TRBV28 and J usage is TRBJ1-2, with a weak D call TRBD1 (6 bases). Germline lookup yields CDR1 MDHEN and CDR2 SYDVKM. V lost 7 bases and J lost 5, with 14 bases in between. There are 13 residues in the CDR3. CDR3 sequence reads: CASKIRGHYGYTF. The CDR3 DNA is TGTGCCAGCAAAATCCGGGGACATTATGGCTACACCTTC.

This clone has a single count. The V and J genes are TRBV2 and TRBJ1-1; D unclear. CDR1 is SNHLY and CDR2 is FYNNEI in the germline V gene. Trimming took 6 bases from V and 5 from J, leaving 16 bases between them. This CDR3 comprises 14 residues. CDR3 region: CASRDPGPGTEAFF. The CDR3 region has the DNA TGTGCCAGCAGAGACCCGGGTCCGGGGACTGAAGCTTTCTTT.

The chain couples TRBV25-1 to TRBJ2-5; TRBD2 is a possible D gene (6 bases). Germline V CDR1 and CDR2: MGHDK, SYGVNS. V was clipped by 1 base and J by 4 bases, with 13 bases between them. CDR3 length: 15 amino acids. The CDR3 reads CASSESEGLGETQYF. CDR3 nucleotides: TGTGCCAGCAGTGAATCGGAGGGACTGGGAGAGACCCAGTACTTC.